This T cell receptor (beta chain) was documented in a study of OX40 agonist ivuxolimab in advanced cancers. Study-level background: Three patients showed partial responses: one hepatocellular carcinoma and two cutaneous melanoma cases.

Using immunoSEQ multiplex PCR, the repertoire was profiled, and TCRdb retains in-frame clones only, with some absent. The sample yields 65,000 to 90,000 clones, 65% to 90% seen once. The CDR3 has 15 amino acids. The V gene end was trimmed by 3 bases and the J gene end by 2 bases; junction bases not matched to a gene: 3. Per the germline V gene, CDR1 is SGHTA and CDR2 is FQGNSA. This specimen consisted of CD4+ or CD8+ T cells sorted from blood, obtained in a trial of the OX40 agonist ivuxolimab. This sequence was found in an adult with an advanced solid tumor such as melanoma, head and neck, liver or kidney cancer. This chain joins TRBV7-2 and TRBJ1-5, with TRBD1 matching 8 bases. The CDR3 is CASSLAGGGNQPQHF. The CDR3 bases are TGTGCCAGCAGCTTGGCAGGGGGCGGCAATCAGCCCCAGCATTTT.